This T cell receptor (beta chain) was captured in a study of a mutant IDH1 vaccine in newly diagnosed glioma (TCRdb year 2021). As for the study more broadly: Vaccination was initiated 4-6 weeks after radiotherapy alone, or concurrently with temozolomide cycles in the chemotherapy-containing groups. Prior to enrollment, standard therapy consisting of radiotherapy alone, temozolomide alone, or radiochemotherapy with temozolomide had been administered to patients, with the combination being received by most patients. For exploratory analyses, longitudinal TCRB deep sequencing was carried out in under 30 treated patients wherever samples were available. Of the roughly 30 treated patients, approximately 60% were male and around 40% were female, and a mean age of approximately 40 years was recorded. Six visits were used for peripheral blood collection: V03 (baseline), V05, V07, V10, V12 and V13. Visit V12 was the week-35 safety follow-up and visit V13 was the week-47 end of study.

Overall study outcomes, separate from this receptor: According to the authors, sample limitations meant that analyses of patient blood samples could not be reproduced. Pseudoprogression appeared unrelated to alterations in the top peripheral T cell clonotypes detected by TCRB sequencing. Selection of PBMC samples for TCRB deep sequencing was based on availability. Across multiple MHC alleles, vaccine-induced immune responses were seen in just over 90% of patients.

Taken with the paper, the label for time point translates to: week 47, end of study. Every vaccine dose consisted of 300 ug of a 20-mer mutant IDH1 peptide in Montanide, administered subcutaneously together with topical imiquimod. Patients received eight vaccinations in weeks 1, 3, 5, 7, 11, 15, 19 and 23, corresponding to visits V03 through V10. The donors had newly diagnosed IDH1-mutant astrocytomas of WHO grade 3 or 4 that showed loss of nuclear ATRX. The samples were drawn from NOA16, a multicentre, single-arm, open-label phase I trial in Germany that tested a mutant IDH1 peptide vaccine in humans for the first time. Genomic DNA for TCRB sequencing was isolated from EDTA blood with the DNeasy Blood and Tissue Kit. After removal of 5 bases from V and 0 bases from J, the junction retains 8 bases not matched to a gene. The germline V gene sets CDR1 to SGHVS and CDR2 to FQNEAQ. The CDR3, cysteine through phenylalanine, is 18 amino acids long. Of the read, only the CDR3 DNA is kept; its 54 bases are in frame from base 1.

Note on this clone: Its antigen is currently not known. Base qualities are not provided; no much larger clone lies one nucleotide away.

The library was produced with the immunoSEQ multiplex PCR assay. The hsTCRB Kit was used according to the manufacturer's protocol to amplify rearranged TCR beta chain sequences. TCRB libraries were sequenced on an Illumina MiSeq. On the study's bioinformatics: Demultiplexing, trimming and gene mapping were performed with the kit vendor's proprietary platform. Not all clones reach the TCRdb copy of this immuneACCESS table, which keeps in-frame sequences only. Checked studies attribute under half of the gap to unresolved V genes and leave the rest unexplained. V, J and clone size are taken as reported in that table, and D and trimming were inferred from the DNA itself. A total of 35,000 to 40,000 clones appear in this sample, about 81% of them only once. Around 8.9% of the sample lies in the top ten.

The origin of this receptor is a man in his forties with glioma. Sequences were derived from PBMCs, sampled from a glioma patient whose treatment included an IDH1 peptide vaccine. The chain is encoded by TRBV7-8 joined to TRBJ2-6, with TRBD1 matching 9 junction bases. This receptor carries the CDR3 CASSPGQGNPSGANVLTF. DNA sequence: TGTGCCAGCAGCCCTGGACAGGGGAACCCCTCTGGGGCCAACGTCCTGACTTTC.